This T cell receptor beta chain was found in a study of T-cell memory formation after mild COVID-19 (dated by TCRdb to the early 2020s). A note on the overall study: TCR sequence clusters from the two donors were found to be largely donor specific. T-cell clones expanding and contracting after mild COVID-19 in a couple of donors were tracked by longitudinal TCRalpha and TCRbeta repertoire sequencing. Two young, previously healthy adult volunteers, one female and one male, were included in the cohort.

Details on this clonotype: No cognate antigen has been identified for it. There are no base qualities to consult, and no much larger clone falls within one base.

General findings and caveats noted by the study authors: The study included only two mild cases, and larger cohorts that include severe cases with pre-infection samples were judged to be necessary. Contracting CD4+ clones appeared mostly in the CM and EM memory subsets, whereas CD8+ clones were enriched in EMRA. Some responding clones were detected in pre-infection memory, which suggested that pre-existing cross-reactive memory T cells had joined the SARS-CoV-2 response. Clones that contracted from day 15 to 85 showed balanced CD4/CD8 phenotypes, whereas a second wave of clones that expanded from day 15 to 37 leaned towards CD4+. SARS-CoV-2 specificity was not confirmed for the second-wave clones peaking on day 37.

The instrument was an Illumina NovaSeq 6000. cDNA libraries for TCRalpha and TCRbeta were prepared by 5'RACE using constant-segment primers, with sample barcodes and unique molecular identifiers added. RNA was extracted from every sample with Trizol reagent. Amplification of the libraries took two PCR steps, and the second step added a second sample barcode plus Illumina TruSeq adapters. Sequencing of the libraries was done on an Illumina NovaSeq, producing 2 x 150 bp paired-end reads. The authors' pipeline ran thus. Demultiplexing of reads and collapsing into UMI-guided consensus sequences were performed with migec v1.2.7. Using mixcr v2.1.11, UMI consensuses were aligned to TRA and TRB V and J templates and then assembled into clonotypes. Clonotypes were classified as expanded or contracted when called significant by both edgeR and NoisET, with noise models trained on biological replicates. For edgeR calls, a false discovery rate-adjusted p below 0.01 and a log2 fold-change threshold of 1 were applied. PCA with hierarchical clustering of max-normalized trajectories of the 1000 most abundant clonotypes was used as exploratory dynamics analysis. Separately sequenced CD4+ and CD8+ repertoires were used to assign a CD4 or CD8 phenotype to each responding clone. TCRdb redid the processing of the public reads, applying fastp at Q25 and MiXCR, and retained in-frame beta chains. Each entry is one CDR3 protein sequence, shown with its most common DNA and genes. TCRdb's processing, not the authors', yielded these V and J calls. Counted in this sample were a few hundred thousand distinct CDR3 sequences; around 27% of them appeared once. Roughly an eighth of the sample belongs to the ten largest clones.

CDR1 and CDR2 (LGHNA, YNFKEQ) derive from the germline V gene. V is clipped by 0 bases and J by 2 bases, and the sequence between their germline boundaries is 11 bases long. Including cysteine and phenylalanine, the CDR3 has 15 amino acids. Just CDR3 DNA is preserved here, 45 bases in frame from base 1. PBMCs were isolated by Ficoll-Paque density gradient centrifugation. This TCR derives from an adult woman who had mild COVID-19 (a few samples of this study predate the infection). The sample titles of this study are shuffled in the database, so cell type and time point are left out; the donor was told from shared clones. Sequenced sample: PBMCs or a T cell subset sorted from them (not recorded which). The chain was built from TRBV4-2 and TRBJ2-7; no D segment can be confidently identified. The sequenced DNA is TGTGCCAGCAGCCAAGATATCAGTTATCCCTACGAGCAGTACTTC. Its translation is CASSQDISYPYEQYF.